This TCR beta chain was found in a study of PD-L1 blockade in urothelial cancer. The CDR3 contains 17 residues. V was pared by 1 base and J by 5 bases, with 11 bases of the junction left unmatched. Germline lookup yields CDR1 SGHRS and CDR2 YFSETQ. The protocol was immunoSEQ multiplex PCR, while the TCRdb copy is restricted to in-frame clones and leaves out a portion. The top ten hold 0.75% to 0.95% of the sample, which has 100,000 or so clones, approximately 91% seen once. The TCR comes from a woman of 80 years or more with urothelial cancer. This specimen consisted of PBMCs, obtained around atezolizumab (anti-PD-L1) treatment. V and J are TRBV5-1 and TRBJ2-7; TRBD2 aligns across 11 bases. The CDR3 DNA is TGCGCCAGCAGCTTGACTAGCGGGAGCCCTTCCCTCGACGAGCAGTACTTC. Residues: CASSLTSGSPSLDEQYF. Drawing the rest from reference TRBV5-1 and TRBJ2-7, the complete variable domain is KAGVTQTPRYLIKTRGQQVTLSCSPISGHRSVSWYQQTPGQGLQFLFEYFSETQRNKGNFPGRFSGRQFSNSRSEMNVSTLELGDSALYLCASSLTSGSPSLDEQYFGPGTRLTVT.